A single sample gave rise to the 18 T cell receptor beta chains below, sequenced in a study of blood T cell repertoires in COVID-19. The table came from immunoSEQ multiplex PCR; TCRdb's copy has only in-frame clones and leaves some out. The sample contains approximately 54,000 clones, approximately 91% of which appear only once. The sample taken for sequencing was peripheral blood. These TCRs come from a man aged 45-65 years with acute or convalescent COVID-19.

The chain is built from TRBV5-1 and TRBJ1-2, with D perhaps TRBD1 (6 bases). This CDR3 region has 14 residues. From germline, CDR1 is SGHRS and CDR2 YFSETQ. The V end lost 1 base, the J end lost 8 bases, and 15 bases lay between the germline ends. The CDR3 is CASSLPLQGQGYTF. DNA of the CDR3: TGCGCCAGCAGCTTGCCACTACAGGGTCAGGGCTACACCTTC.

The rearrangement uses TRBV19 and TRBJ2-3, with D tentatively TRBD1 (6 bases). V was clipped by 1 base and J by 2 bases, with 10 bases between them. The CDR3 spans 15 residues. Germline lookup yields CDR1 LNHDA and CDR2 SQIVND (reference sequence). CDR3 in amino acids: CASSIGGLDTDTQYF. DNA for the CDR3: TGTGCCAGTAGTATAGGGGGGCTTGACACAGATACGCAGTATTTT.

The chain employs TRBV9 and TRBJ2-1, with a weak D call TRBD1 (5 bases). Trimming removed 2 bases from V and 5 bases from J, with 8 bases in between. This CDR3 contains 13 residues. The germline CDR1 and CDR2 sequences are SGDLS and YYNGEE. CDR3 nucleotide sequence: TGTGCCAGCAGCGTCGGACATAACAATGAGCAGTTCTTC. It codes for CASSVGHNNEQFF.

This rearrangement joins TRBV4-2 to TRBJ2-5; perhaps TRBD2 as D (6 bases). The CDR3 sequence is 14 residues long. Germline V gene sequence: CDR1 LGHNA, CDR2 YNFKEQ. V lost 2 bases, J lost 4 bases, and 11 bases lay in between. CDR3 sequence reads: CASSQIAGTETQYF. In DNA, the CDR3 is TGTGCCAGCAGCCAAATCGCGGGAACAGAGACCCAGTACTTC.

The chain carries TRBV3-1 (or the pseudogene TRBV3-2) and TRBJ2-7; 12 nucleotides line up with TRBD2. The CDR3 has 15 amino acids. CDR1 LGHDT and CDR2 YNNKEL come from the germline V gene (reference sequence). V was clipped by 4 bases and J by 1 base; unmatched bases: 2. CDR3 protein: CASSLTSGGSYEQYF. The CDR3 DNA is TGTGCCAGCAGCCTGACTAGCGGGGGATCCTACGAGCAGTACTTC.

The rearrangement uses TRBV15 and TRBJ2-5, with D unclear. V was clipped by 0 bases and J by 4 bases, with 9 bases between them. CDR1 LNHNV and CDR2 YYDKDF come from the germline V gene (reference sequence). The CDR3 loop spans 14 amino acids. The CDR3 coding sequence is TGTGCCACCAGCAGAGATGTCTACGTAGAGACCCAGTACTTC. Residues: CATSRDVYVETQYF.

The chain links TRBV30 to TRBJ2-1; tentatively, D is TRBD2 (5 bases). V lost 2 bases, J lost 2 bases, and 19 bases lay in between. Germline V lookup: CDR1 GTSNPN, CDR2 SVGIG (reference sequence). The CDR3 is 17 residues long. CDR3 loop: CAWSSLAAGVTYNEQFF. The CDR3, as DNA: TGTGCCTGGAGTTCCCTAGCTGCGGGTGTTACCTACAATGAGCAGTTCTTC.

The chain couples TRBV6-1 to TRBJ2-7, with a tentative D call TRBD2 (6 bases). The CDR3 spans 17 residues. V was clipped by 2 bases and J by 2 bases, with 19 bases between them. CDR1 and CDR2 from the germline V gene are MNHNS and SASEGT. CDR3 in DNA: TGTGCCAGCAGTGAAAGGAGTTGGCGGGGACGTACCTACGAGCAGTACTTC. This codes for CASSERSWRGRTYEQYF.

The chain combines TRBV29-1 with TRBJ1-1; D is unresolved. The V and J ends lost 7 bases and 0 bases respectively, with 9 bases between them. This CDR3 region has 12 residues. Germline-derived CDR1 and CDR2 are SQVTM and ANQGSEA. This CDR3 is CSAFLMNTEAFF. CDR3 nucleotide sequence: TGCAGCGCGTTCCTAATGAACACTGAAGCTTTCTTT.

The rearrangement uses TRBV5-6 and TRBJ1-3; perhaps TRBD1 as D (6 bases). The V gene lost 5 bases and the J gene lost 2 bases, with 14 bases spanning the gap. Germline loops: CDR1 SGHDT, CDR2 YYEEEE. The CDR3 length is 15 residues. The CDR3 protein is CASSPDRSPGNTIYF. The DNA for the CDR3 is TGTGCCAGCAGTCCCGACAGGAGTCCTGGAAACACCATATATTTT.

The chain combines TRBV11-2 with TRBJ1-2; TRBD1 is a possible D gene (5 bases). The germline V gene encodes CDR1 SGHAT and CDR2 FQNNGV. The CDR3 totals 17 residues. Trimming cost V 5 bases and J 5 bases, with 24 bases left between them. This CDR3 reads CASSPGGVGTLVYGYTF. CDR3 nucleotides: TGTGCCAGCAGCCCGGGGGGGGTAGGCACCTTGGTGTATGGCTACACCTTC.

This clone has only one observation. This chain uses TRBV9 with TRBJ2-2; maybe TRBD1 (5 bases). The CDR3 has 15 residues. Per the germline V gene, CDR1 is SGDLS and CDR2 is YYNGEE. V dropped 0 bases and J dropped 4 bases, with 10 bases sitting between them. This chain's CDR3 is CASSVVGVGTGELFF. The CDR3 region has the DNA TGTGCCAGCAGCGTAGTAGGGGTTGGCACCGGGGAGCTGTTTTTT.

This chain links TRBV9 with TRBJ1-6; D might be TRBD1 (5 bases). V was cut by 0 bases and J by 5 bases, with 6 bases left in between. Germline-derived CDR1 and CDR2 are SGDLS and YYNGEE. The length of the CDR3 is 14 residues. DNA of the CDR3: TGTGCCAGCAGCGTAGCAGGGAATAATTCACCCCTCCACTTT. It translates to CASSVAGNNSPLHF.

CDR3 coding DNA: TGTGCCAGCAGCCAAAAAACAGGGCTCCAAGAGACCCAGTACTTC. Protein product: CASSQKTGLQETQYF. This chain joins TRBV7-7 and TRBJ2-5; TRBD1 is a possible D gene (6 bases). V lost 5 bases to trimming and J lost 1 base, with 14 bases between them. The CDR3 is made up of 15 amino acids. Per germline, CDR1 SSHAT and CDR2 FNYEAQ (reference sequence). Drawing the rest from reference TRBV7-7 and TRBJ2-5, the complete variable domain is GAGVSQSPRYKVTKRGQDVTLRCDPISSHATLYWYQQALGQGPEFLTYFNYEAQPDKSGLPSDRFSAERPEGSISTLTIQRTEQRDSAMYRCASSQKTGLQETQYFGPGTRLLVL.

The rearrangement links TRBV7-2 to TRBJ2-7; a possible D gene is TRBD1 (8 bases). CDR3 size: 15 residues. Trimming pared 7 bases from V and 0 bases from J, leaving 16 bases between. The V gene's germline CDR1 is SGHTA and CDR2 FQGNSA. The CDR3 spells CASTAAGTGSYEQYF. The CDR3 region has the DNA TGTGCCAGCACCGCAGCGGGGACAGGCTCCTACGAGCAGTACTTC.

The rearrangement uses TRBV10-2 and TRBJ1-5; 9 bases align to TRBD1. V lost 6 bases to trimming and J lost 11 bases; unmatched junction nucleotides: 11. The length of the CDR3 is 14 residues. The V gene's germline CDR1 is WSHSY and CDR2 SAAADI. For the CDR3, the DNA is TGCGCCAGCAGAAACTTGGACAGGGGTTCGGCCCAGCATTTT. It is translated as CASRNLDRGSAQHF.

Concerning this clone: The sample holds other DNA sequences that translate to the same CDR3. The chain couples TRBV7-2 to TRBJ2-7; TRBD2 matches at 8 bases. This CDR3 comprises 15 residues. The ends lost 4 bases at V and 0 bases at J; junction bases unmatched: 5. The germline V gene encodes CDR1 SGHTA and CDR2 FQGNSA. The CDR3 here is CASSSGLAYSYEQYF. DNA of the CDR3: TGTGCCAGCAGCTCTGGACTAGCCTACTCCTACGAGCAGTACTTC.

CDR3 sequence (DNA): TGTGCCAGCAACCCCAGGGCAGGGGGACATCCCCCTAGCAATCAGCCCCAGCATTTT. As protein: CASNPRAGGHPPSNQPQHF. The rearrangement uses TRBV3-1 (or the pseudogene TRBV3-2) and TRBJ1-5; 7 nucleotides line up with TRBD1. The CDR3 loop spans 19 amino acids. The ends lost 7 bases at V and 0 bases at J; junction bases unmatched: 18. The germline gives CDR1 LGHDT, CDR2 YNNKEL (reference sequence).